What follows are 13 T cell receptor beta chains derived from one specimen sequenced in a study of T cell responses to AZD1222 COVID-19 vaccine. Clones were sequenced by immunoSEQ multiplex PCR, and TCRdb holds only the in-frame ones, with some missing. The sample lists approximately 80,000 clones, around 90% occurring once. Sequences were derived from peripheral blood, sampled on day 0 of MenACWY control vaccination. Receptors were obtained from an adult in good health.

This clone was counted between two and nine times. V and J are TRBV5-1 and TRBJ1-1; no firm D call. The CDR3 is made up of 14 amino acids. CDR1 and CDR2 from the germline V gene are SGHRS and YFSETQ. V shed 2 bases and J shed 4 bases, with 12 bases lying between them. For the CDR3, the DNA is TGCGCCAGCAGCTTTCTTGGAACGACCACTGAAGCTTTCTTT. Protein product: CASSFLGTTTEAFF.

This chain connects TRBV3-1 (or the pseudogene TRBV3-2) to TRBJ1-2, with a tentative D call TRBD1 (6 bases). Trimming cost V 0 bases and J 8 bases, with 13 bases left between them. The germline V gene encodes CDR1 LGHDT and CDR2 YNNKEL (reference sequence). The CDR3 length is 14 residues. This CDR3 is CASSQDSGALGYTF. The CDR3 DNA sequence: TGTGCCAGCAGCCAAGATTCGGGGGCTCTCGGCTACACCTTC.

The chain has TRBV10-3 and TRBJ1-4; TRBD1 is a possible D gene (6 bases). The CDR3 totals 16 residues. With 5 bases removed from V and 7 bases from J, the gap between germline ends came to 20 bases. Germline-derived CDR1 and CDR2 are ENHRY and SYGVKD. CDR3: CAISPLRTGPGEKLFF. The CDR3 DNA is TGTGCCATCAGTCCCCTACGTACAGGGCCTGGTGAAAAACTGTTTTTT.

The chain carries TRBV19 and TRBJ1-5; maybe TRBD1 (5 bases). V was cut by 3 bases and J by 6 bases, with 9 bases left in between. The CDR3 runs 13 residues. Germline CDR1 reads LNHDA; CDR2 reads SQIVND (reference sequence). The CDR3 protein is CASSMTGGQPQHF. The CDR3 DNA is TGTGCCAGTAGTATGACCGGGGGTCAGCCCCAGCATTTT.

This clone came up once. The chain has TRBV9 and TRBJ2-6, with unresolved D. Trimming cost V 4 bases and J 4 bases, with 18 bases left between them. The CDR3 covers 17 residues. The germline V gene has CDR1 SGDLS and CDR2 YYNGEE. This CDR3 is CASSHSEGSRGANVLTF. The CDR3 coding sequence is TGTGCCAGCAGCCACTCGGAAGGTTCGAGAGGGGCCAACGTCCTGACTTTC.

This clone was observed once. The chain employs TRBV20-1 and TRBJ1-1, with D hard to call. This CDR3 contains 11 residues. The V gene lost 0 bases and the J gene lost 5 bases, with 4 bases spanning the gap. Germline CDR1 reads DFQATT; CDR2 reads SNEGSKA (reference sequence). This chain's CDR3 is CSARDLTEAFF. CDR3 in DNA: TGCAGTGCTAGAGATCTAACTGAAGCTTTCTTT.

The rearrangement links TRBV29-1 to TRBJ1-2; 9 nucleotides agree with TRBD1. The CDR3 spans 13 residues. Germline CDR1 is SQVTM and CDR2 is ANQGSEA. V shed 3 bases and J 8 bases; nucleotides not matched to a gene: 7. CDR3 loop: CSVETGGVGGYTF. The CDR3 DNA reads as TGCAGCGTTGAGACAGGGGGGGTAGGCGGCTACACCTTC.

The rearrangement uses TRBV5-8 and TRBJ1-5, with D unresolved. The CDR3 extends over 15 amino acids. V shed 4 bases and J shed 0 bases, with 11 bases lying between them. From germline, CDR1 is SGHTS and CDR2 YDEGEE. DNA of the CDR3: TGTGCCAGCAGCCTCGGGCTATATAGCAATCAGCCCCAGCATTTT. Protein: CASSLGLYSNQPQHF.

J is TRBJ1-2 and V is TRBV9; 7 bases align to TRBD1. The V and J ends lost 0 bases and 3 bases, in that order; junction bases with no gene match: 5. CDR1 and CDR2 from the germline V gene are SGDLS and YYNGEE. The CDR3 is 15 amino acids. Here the CDR3 DNA reads TGTGCCAGCAGCGTAGGGGCAGGGGGAGACTATGGCTACACCTTC. Its translation is CASSVGAGGDYGYTF.

V usage is TRBV7-2 and J usage is TRBJ1-2; D is ambiguous. CDR1 is SGHTA, CDR2 FQGNSA, per germline. Trimming shortened V by 1 base and J by 2 bases, and 2 bases separated the two germline ends. The CDR3 runs to 12 residues. CDR3 residues: CASSLVNYGYTF. As DNA, the CDR3 is TGTGCCAGCAGCTTAGTCAACTATGGCTACACCTTC.

This clone appeared a few times. The junction shows a germline mismatch at one end, possibly a read error. The chain couples TRBV10-3 to TRBJ2-2; TRBD1 matches at 11 bases. This CDR3 spans 16 amino acids. Germline CDR1 reads ENHRY; CDR2 reads SYGVKD. CDR3 in DNA: TGTCCCATCACAACGGGGGGGACAGGGGGTACCGGGGAGCTGTTTTTT. It specifies CPITTGGTGGTGELFF.

The V and J genes are TRBV3-1 (or the pseudogene TRBV3-2) and TRBJ2-3; D remains ambiguous. This CDR3 is built from 11 residues. Deletions cut 1 base from V and 6 bases from J, with 2 bases between. Germline V gene sequence: CDR1 LGHDT, CDR2 YNNKEL (reference sequence). In DNA form, the CDR3 reads TGTGCCAGCAGCCAAGTGGATACGCAGTATTTT. Protein product: CASSQVDTQYF.

This rearrangement joins TRBV20-1 to TRBJ1-3; no firm D call. This CDR3 is 13 amino acids long. Germline-derived CDR1 and CDR2 are DFQATT and SNEGSKA (reference sequence). With 3 bases removed from V and 3 bases from J, the gap between germline ends came to 9 bases. DNA for the CDR3: TGCAGTGCTAGTGAACAGCTTGGAAACACCATATATTTT. This translates into CSASEQLGNTIYF.